These T cell receptor beta chains were read from a single sample in a study of T cell changes during pregnancy in multiple sclerosis. Sequencing was performed with immunoSEQ multiplex PCR; in TCRdb, only in-frame clones are kept and a portion is missing. The repertoire holds around 27,000 clones, roughly 91% seen once, with 0.4% to 0.55% in the top ten. The material sequenced was CD4+ T cells from peripheral blood mononuclear cells, taken after pregnancy. The receptors shown here come from a female donor with multiple sclerosis, enrolled in a pregnancy study. Each CDR3 is given with its conserved first and last residue. The D gene is left open where the match is weak. Clone size is not always given. Where it is, it says once, few, many or a class for expanded clones.

J gene: TRBJ2-7
clone size: NA
D gene: NA
V gene: TRBV7-9
CDR3 protein: CASSYLQGYEQYF
CDR3 DNA: TGTGCCAGCAGTTATCTACAGGGCTACGAGCAGTACTTC

J gene: TRBJ2-3
clone size: NA
D gene: NA
V gene: TRBV5-1
CDR3 protein: CASSLSLYRALADTQYF
CDR3 DNA: TGCGCCAGCAGCTTGTCGTTATACAGGGCCCTGGCAGATACGCAGTATTTT

J gene: TRBJ1-1
clone size: NA
D gene: NA
V gene: TRBV7-9
CDR3 protein: CASSLGGGNTEAFF
CDR3 DNA: TGTGCCAGCAGCTTAGGAGGGGGGAACACTGAAGCTTTCTTT

J gene: TRBJ2-5
clone size: NA
D gene: TRBD2
V gene: TRBV29-1
CDR3 protein: CSVVGLADQETQYF
CDR3 DNA: TGCAGCGTTGTAGGTCTAGCGGACCAAGAGACCCAGTACTTC

J gene: TRBJ1-2
clone size: NA
D gene: NA
V gene: TRBV6-5
CDR3 protein: CASSYSTQSGYTF
CDR3 DNA: TGTGCCAGCAGTTACTCCACACAGAGTGGCTACACCTTC

J gene: TRBJ1-2
clone size: NA
D gene: NA
V gene: TRBV7-9
CDR3 protein: CASSYFPARVNYGYTF
CDR3 DNA: TGTGCCAGCAGCTATTTCCCCGCCAGGGTGAACTATGGCTACACCTTC

J gene: TRBJ2-7
clone size: NA
D gene: NA
V gene: TRBV18
CDR3 protein: CASSPQWGGDEQYF
CDR3 DNA: TGTGCCAGCTCACCCCAATGGGGGGGCGACGAGCAGTACTTC

J gene: TRBJ2-7
clone size: NA
D gene: NA
V gene: TRBV7-2
CDR3 protein: CASSLVWSGSEQYF
CDR3 DNA: TGTGCCAGCAGCTTAGTTTGGTCAGGGTCCGAGCAGTACTTC

J gene: TRBJ2-3
clone size: NA
D gene: NA
V gene: TRBV4-2
CDR3 protein: CASSLTTDTQYF
CDR3 DNA: TGTGCCAGCAGCCTCACTACAGATACGCAGTATTTT

J gene: TRBJ1-1
clone size: NA
D gene: NA
V gene: TRBV5-1
CDR3 protein: CASSKEMDTEAFF
CDR3 DNA: TGCGCCAGCAGCAAAGAGATGGACACTGAAGCTTTCTTT

J gene: TRBJ2-3
clone size: NA
D gene: NA
V gene: TRBV10-3
CDR3 protein: CAISESRSTDTQYF
CDR3 DNA: TGTGCCATCAGTGAGTCCAGGAGCACAGATACGCAGTATTTT

J gene: TRBJ2-4
clone size: NA
D gene: NA
V gene: TRBV4-1
CDR3 protein: CASSQERTFSKNIQYF
CDR3 DNA: TGCGCCAGCAGCCAAGAGCGCACTTTCTCCAAAAACATTCAGTACTTC

J gene: TRBJ2-2
clone size: NA
D gene: NA
V gene: TRBV7-3
CDR3 protein: CASSLGALTGELFF
CDR3 DNA: TGTGCCAGCAGCTTAGGAGCCCTCACCGGGGAGCTGTTTTTT

J gene: TRBJ2-2
clone size: NA
D gene: TRBD1
V gene: TRBV5-1
CDR3 protein: CASSQLGQGAGELFF
CDR3 DNA: TGCGCCAGCAGCCAACTGGGACAGGGGGCCGGGGAGCTGTTTTTT

J gene: TRBJ2-3
clone size: NA
D gene: TRBD2
V gene: TRBV19
CDR3 protein: CASRGLATDTQYF
CDR3 DNA: TGTGCCAGTAGGGGACTAGCAACAGATACGCAGTATTTT

J gene: TRBJ1-1
clone size: few
D gene: NA
V gene: TRBV2
CDR3 protein: CASSIQVRDFMDTEAFF
CDR3 DNA: TGTGCCAGCTCCATACAGGTCAGGGACTTCATGGACACTGAAGCTTTCTTT

J gene: TRBJ1-2
clone size: NA
D gene: NA
V gene: TRBV27
CDR3 protein: CASSLRGAGYGYTF
CDR3 DNA: TGTGCCAGCAGTTTACGGGGGGCTGGGTATGGCTACACCTTC